The TCR beta chain under discussion was sequenced for a study of naive and memory T cell subsets. This clonotype counts as large (0.1 to 1%). The antigen is unknown. Study outcomes and limitations: TCR transcript changes with activation or differentiation may affect this RNA method.

CDR1 and CDR2 (germline): LGHNA, YNFKEQ. V was clipped by 3 bases and J by 0 bases, with 12 bases between them. The CDR3 covers 16 residues. Amplification of ligated cDNA took four PCR rounds with SP2 and nested alpha and beta constant primers. TCRdb analysed the 5' RACE reads with MiXCR anew, one entry per CDR3 protein. The table lists over 45,000 distinct CDR3 sequences, 6% to 8% of them singletons. A UMI-containing oligonucleotide was joined by 3' ligation to the TCR cDNA template. Cells were not sorted; total RNA input targeted about 1 to 1,100 ng. The source of this sequence is a female donor in good health. This sequence joins TRBV4-2 and TRBJ1-5; D ambiguous. The CDR3 region is CASSQWAADSNQPQHF. CDR3 nucleotide sequence: TGTGCCAGCAGCCAGTGGGCAGCGGATAGCAATCAGCCCCAGCATTTT.